This paragraph covers one T cell receptor (beta chain) sequence. This sample stems from a study of shared clonotypes between healthy human individuals. Study details: Three plates were used per donor for CD4 naive, three for CD4 memory, two for CD8 naive and one for CD8 memory.

TCRdb keeps only in-frame clones here, not all; method: immunoSEQ multiplex PCR. The sample lists more than 500,000 clones, approximately 95% occurring once. Naivety among CD8 cells was defined by CD45RO negativity and positive CCR7 selection, thereby excluding terminally differentiated effector memory CD45RA+ cells. The study drew its donors from healthy HIV-negative adults without recent acute infections or vaccinations. Germline V gene sequence: CDR1 LNHDA, CDR2 SQIVND (reference sequence). The germline V and J ends were trimmed by 8 bases and 4 bases, with 12 bases remaining between them. The CDR3 sequence is 13 residues long.

The source material was naive CD8+ T cells sorted from blood. The rearrangement joins TRBV19 to TRBJ1-5, with D unresolved. This receptor was identified in a woman aged 30 to 39 in good health. CDR3 nucleotide sequence: TGTGCCAGTGGGTGGGAGCTAAATCAGCCCCAGCATTTT. It translates to CASGWELNQPQHF.